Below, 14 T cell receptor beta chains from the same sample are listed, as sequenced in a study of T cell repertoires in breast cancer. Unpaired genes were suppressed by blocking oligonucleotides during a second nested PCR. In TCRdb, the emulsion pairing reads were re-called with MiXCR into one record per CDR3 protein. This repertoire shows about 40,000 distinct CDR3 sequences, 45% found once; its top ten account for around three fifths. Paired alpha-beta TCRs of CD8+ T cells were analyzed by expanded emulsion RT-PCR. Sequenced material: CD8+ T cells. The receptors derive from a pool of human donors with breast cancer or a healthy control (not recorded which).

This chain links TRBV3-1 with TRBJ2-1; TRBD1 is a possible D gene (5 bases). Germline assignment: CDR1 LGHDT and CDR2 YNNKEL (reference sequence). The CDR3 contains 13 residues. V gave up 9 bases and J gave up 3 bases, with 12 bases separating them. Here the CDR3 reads CASSETVYNEQFF. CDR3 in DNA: TGTGCCAGTTCCGAGACAGTCTACAATGAGCAGTTCTTC.

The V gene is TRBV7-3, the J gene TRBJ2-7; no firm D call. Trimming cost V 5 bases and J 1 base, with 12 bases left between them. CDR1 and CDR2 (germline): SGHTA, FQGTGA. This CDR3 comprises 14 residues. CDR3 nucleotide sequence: TGTGCCAGCAGCCGAACTGGATGGTCCTACGAGCAGTACTTC. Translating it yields CASSRTGWSYEQYF. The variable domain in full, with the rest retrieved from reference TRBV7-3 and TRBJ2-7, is GAGVSQTPSNKVTEKGKYVELRCDPISGHTALYWYRQSLGQGPEFLIYFQGTGAADDSGLPNDRFFAVRPEGSVSTLKIQRTERGDSAVYLCASSRTGWSYEQYFGPGTRLTVT.

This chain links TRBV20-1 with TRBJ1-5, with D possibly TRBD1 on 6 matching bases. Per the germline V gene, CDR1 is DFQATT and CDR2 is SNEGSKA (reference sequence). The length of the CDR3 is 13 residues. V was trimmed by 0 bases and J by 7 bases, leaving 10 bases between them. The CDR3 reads CSARDQGTQPQHF. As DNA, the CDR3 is TGCAGTGCTAGAGATCAGGGGACCCAGCCCCAGCATTTT.

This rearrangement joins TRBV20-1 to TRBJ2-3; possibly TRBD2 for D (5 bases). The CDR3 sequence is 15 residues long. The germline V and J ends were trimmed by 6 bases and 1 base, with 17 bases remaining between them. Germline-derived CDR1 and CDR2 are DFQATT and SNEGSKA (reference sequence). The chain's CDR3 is CSAARNLGGTDTQYF. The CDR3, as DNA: TGCAGTGCCGCTAGGAATCTCGGGGGCACAGATACGCAGTATTTT.

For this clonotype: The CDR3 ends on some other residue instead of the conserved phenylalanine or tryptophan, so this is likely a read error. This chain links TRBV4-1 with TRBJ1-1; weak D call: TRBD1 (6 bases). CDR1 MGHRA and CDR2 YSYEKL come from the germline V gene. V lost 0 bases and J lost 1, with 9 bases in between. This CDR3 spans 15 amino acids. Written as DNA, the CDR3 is TGCGCCAGCAGCCAAGAAGGAGGGGGGAACACTGAAGCTTTCTCT. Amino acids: CASSQEGGGNTEAFS.

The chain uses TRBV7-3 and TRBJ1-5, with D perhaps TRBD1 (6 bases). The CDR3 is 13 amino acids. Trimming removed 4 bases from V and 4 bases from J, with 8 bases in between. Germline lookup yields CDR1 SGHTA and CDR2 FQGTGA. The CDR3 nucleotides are TGTGCCAGCAGCTCAGGGGTAAATCAGCCCCAGCATTTT. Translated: CASSSGVNQPQHF. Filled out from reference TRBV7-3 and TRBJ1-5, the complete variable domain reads GAGVSQTPSNKVTEKGKYVELRCDPISGHTALYWYRQSLGQGPEFLIYFQGTGAADDSGLPNDRFFAVRPEGSVSTLKIQRTERGDSAVYLCASSSGVNQPQHFGDGTRLSIL.

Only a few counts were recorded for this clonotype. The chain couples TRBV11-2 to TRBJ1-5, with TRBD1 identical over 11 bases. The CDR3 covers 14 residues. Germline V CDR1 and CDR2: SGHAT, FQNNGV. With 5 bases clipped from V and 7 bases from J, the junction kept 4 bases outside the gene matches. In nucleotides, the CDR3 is TGTGCCAGCAGCCCCGGGACAGGGGGGCAGCCCCAGCATTTT. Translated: CASSPGTGGQPQHF.

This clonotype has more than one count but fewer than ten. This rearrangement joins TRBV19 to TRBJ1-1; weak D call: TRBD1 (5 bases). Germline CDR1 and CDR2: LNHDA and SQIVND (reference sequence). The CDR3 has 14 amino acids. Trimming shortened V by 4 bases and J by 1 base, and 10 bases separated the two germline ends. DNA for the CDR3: TGTGCCAGTAGTAGGGGGAGATCGAACACTGAAGCTTTCTTT. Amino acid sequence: CASSRGRSNTEAFF.

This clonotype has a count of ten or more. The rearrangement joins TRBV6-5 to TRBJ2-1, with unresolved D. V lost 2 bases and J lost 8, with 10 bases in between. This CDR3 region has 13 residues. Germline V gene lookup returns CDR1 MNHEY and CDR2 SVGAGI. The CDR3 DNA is TGTGCCAGCAGTTACGGGCGGTGGTATGAGCAGTTCTTC. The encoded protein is CASSYGRWYEQFF.

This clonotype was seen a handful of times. The CDR3 is CATSDFNNEQFF. The CDR3 DNA sequence: TGTGCCACCAGTGATTTCAACAATGAGCAGTTCTTC. This sequence joins TRBV24-1 and TRBJ2-1, with D unclear. Trimming took 1 base from V and 5 from J, leaving 2 bases between them. The CDR3 sequence is 12 residues long. The germline V gene has CDR1 KGHDR and CDR2 SFDVKD.

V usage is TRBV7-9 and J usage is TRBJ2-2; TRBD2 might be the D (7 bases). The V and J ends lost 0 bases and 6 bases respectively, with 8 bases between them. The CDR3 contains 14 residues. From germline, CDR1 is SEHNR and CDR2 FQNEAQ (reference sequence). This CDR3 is CASSLAGGPGELFF. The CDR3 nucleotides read TGTGCCAGCAGCTTAGCCGGGGGGCCCGGGGAGCTGTTTTTT.

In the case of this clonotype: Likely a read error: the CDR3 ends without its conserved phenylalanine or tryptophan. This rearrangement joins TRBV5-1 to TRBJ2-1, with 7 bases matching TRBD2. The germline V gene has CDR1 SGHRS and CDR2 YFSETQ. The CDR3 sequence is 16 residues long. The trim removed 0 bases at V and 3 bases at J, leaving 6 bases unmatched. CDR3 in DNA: TGCGCCAGCAGCTTGGCCCGGGGAGGGATCTACAATGAGCAGTTCCTC. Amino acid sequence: CASSLARGGIYNEQFL.

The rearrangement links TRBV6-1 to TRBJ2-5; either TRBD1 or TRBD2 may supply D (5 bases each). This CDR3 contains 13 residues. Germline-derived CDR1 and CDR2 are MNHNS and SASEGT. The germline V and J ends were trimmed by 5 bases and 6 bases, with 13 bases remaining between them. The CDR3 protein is CASSHAGSKTQYF. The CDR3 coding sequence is TGTGCCAGCAGTCACGCAGGGAGCAAGACCCAGTACTTC.

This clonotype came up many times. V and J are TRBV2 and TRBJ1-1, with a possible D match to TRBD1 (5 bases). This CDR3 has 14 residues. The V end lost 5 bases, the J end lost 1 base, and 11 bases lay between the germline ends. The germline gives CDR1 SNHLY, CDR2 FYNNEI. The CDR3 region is CASSTRERNTEAFF. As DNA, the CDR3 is TGTGCCAGCAGTACCAGGGAACGGAACACTGAAGCTTTCTTT.